The clone carrying this T cell receptor (beta chain) has only a few counts. Adults between roughly 18 and 90 years of age took part from 20 to 25 US areas. Which cohort a participant joined came from the clinical history participants gave. A COVID-19 case had been met by exposed participants during the 2 weeks before study entry. V trimming: 8 bases; J trimming: 8 bases; junction bases outside the gene matches: 9. There are 12 residues in the CDR3. Per germline, CDR1 SQVTM and CDR2 ANQGSEA. Produced via immunoSEQ multiplex PCR; TCRdb's table is partial and in-frame only. The sample has about 150,000 clones, roughly 88% seen once. This sample is part of a study of blood T cell repertoires in COVID-19. Overall study: Collection of acute and convalescent COVID-19 samples took place in the United States, Italy and Spain.

The sequenced sample was PBMCs or T cells enriched from blood (not recorded which). This sequence originates from an older man who had been exposed to COVID-19. The chain is built from TRBV29-1 and TRBJ1-1, with TRBD1 matching over 9 bases. The CDR3 DNA reads as TGCAGCATCAGGACAGGGGCTAAGGAAGCTTTCTTT. This gives the protein CSIRTGAKEAFF.